This T cell receptor beta chain was recorded in a study of T cells in Graves' hyperthyroidism and ophthalmopathy. From RNA transcripts, TCR beta CDR3 regions were amplified. First-round RT-PCR of the TCR CDR3 relied on the HTBI primer set. TCRdb reanalysed the multiplex PCR reads using MiXCR and keeps one entry per CDR3 protein. The data show around 350,000 distinct CDR3 sequences, over 10% seen once. The CDR3 is 14 residues long. Between the trimmed V and J ends, which lost 6 bases and 1 base, there was a span of 14 bases. Germline V lookup: CDR1 DFQATT, CDR2 SNEGSKA (reference sequence). In its sample, this clonotype was seen many times.

The chain carries TRBV20-1 and TRBJ2-3; D gene uncertain. Material: blood. The TCR was taken from a young woman with Graves' hyperthyroidism. In DNA, the CDR3 is TGCAGTGCCCTGAGCTATTCGGGCACAGATACGCAGTATTTT. This sequence encodes CSALSYSGTDTQYF.